Following are 28 T cell receptor beta chains from one sample sequenced in a study of T cells in localized non-small cell lung cancer. Assay used: immunoSEQ multiplex PCR; TCRdb lists only in-frame clones, some missing. The table includes about 33,000 clones, about 91% detected once. The material sequenced was PBMCs, taken before any cancer treatment. The receptor source for this set is a man aged 40 to 75 with stage II lung adenocarcinoma.

The genes are TRBV11-2 and TRBJ1-5, with D possibly matching TRBD1 (6 bases). V lost 1 base and J lost 6, with 7 bases in between. Germline-derived CDR1 and CDR2 are SGHAT and FQNNGV. The length of the CDR3 is 13 residues. This chain's CDR3 is CASSLGRGQPQHF. DNA of the CDR3: TGTGCCAGCAGCTTAGGCAGGGGTCAGCCCCAGCATTTT.

The DNA of the CDR3 is TGTGCTAGTGGACCGGGGACTAGCGCATGGGATACGCAGTATTTT. It translates to CASGPGTSAWDTQYF. The chain employs TRBV12-5 and TRBJ2-3; TRBD2 agrees at 10 bases. The germline V gene encodes CDR1 LGHNT and CDR2 FRNRAP. V shed 6 bases and J 6 bases; nucleotides not matched to a gene: 9. The CDR3 has 15 amino acids.

This rearrangement joins TRBV30 to TRBJ2-7; no clear D gene. The germline gives CDR1 GTSNPN, CDR2 SVGIG (reference sequence). This CDR3 spans 17 amino acids. Trimming shortened V by 0 bases and J by 3 bases, and 21 bases separated the two germline ends. The CDR3 DNA reads TGTGCCTGGAGTGTAGGTCTCAATAGAGGCCAGATCTACGAGCAGTACTTC. Its translation is CAWSVGLNRGQIYEQYF.

CDR3 residues: CASSWTGVDYEQYF. In DNA, the CDR3 is TGTGCCAGCAGTTGGACAGGGGTGGACTACGAGCAGTACTTC. The chain is built from TRBV6-5 and TRBJ2-7; 9 bases fit TRBD1. This CDR3 region has 14 residues. J was trimmed by 3 bases and V by 4 bases; bases with no gene match: 4. The germline V gene has CDR1 MNHEY and CDR2 SVGAGI.

This chain links TRBV5-1 with TRBJ2-1, with a tentative D call TRBD2 (6 bases). The CDR3 has 18 amino acids. Germline assignment: CDR1 SGHRS and CDR2 YFSETQ. Trimming removed 2 bases at V and 0 bases at J, with 18 bases between. The DNA for the CDR3 is TGCGCCAGCAGCTTAGCTACCGGGACTGTTGGCTCCTACAATGAGCAGTTCTTC. It translates to CASSLATGTVGSYNEQFF.

CDR3 residues: CASSFKGSDTGELFF. The CDR3 bases are TGCGCCAGCAGCTTCAAAGGGAGCGACACCGGGGAGCTGTTTTTT. The V gene is TRBV5-1, the J gene TRBJ2-2; the D gene is possibly TRBD2 (5 bases). The germline V gene has CDR1 SGHRS and CDR2 YFSETQ. The CDR3 has 15 residues. Trimming stripped 2 bases from V and 3 bases from J, with 11 bases between. The full variable domain, its missing parts supplied by reference TRBV5-1 and TRBJ2-2, is KAGVTQTPRYLIKTRGQQVTLSCSPISGHRSVSWYQQTPGQGLQFLFEYFSETQRNKGNFPGRFSGRQFSNSRSEMNVSTLELGDSALYLCASSFKGSDTGELFFGEGSRLTVL.

The rearrangement uses TRBV10-3 and TRBJ2-1, with 10 bases that match TRBD2. CDR1 and CDR2 from the germline V gene are ENHRY and SYGVKD. This CDR3 is 16 amino acids long. Unmatched junction bases numbered 10, after V lost 6 bases and J lost 5 bases. CDR3 protein: CAIRGAGGPENNEQFF. In DNA form, the CDR3 reads TGTGCCATCAGGGGAGCGGGAGGGCCTGAGAACAATGAGCAGTTCTTC.

V is TRBV6-1 and J is TRBJ2-5; D remains unclear. Germline V gives CDR1 MNHNS, CDR2 SASEGT. The germline V and J ends were trimmed by 8 bases and 5 bases, with 12 bases remaining between them. This CDR3 has 12 amino acids. CDR3 DNA: TGTGCCAGCTCTTGGACGACGGAGACCCAGTACTTC. As protein: CASSWTTETQYF.

The chain uses TRBV27 and TRBJ1-5; D may be TRBD1 (5 bases). Between the trimmed V and J ends, which lost 5 bases and 2 bases, there was a span of 13 bases. The germline V gene encodes CDR1 MNHEY and CDR2 SMNVEV (reference sequence). The CDR3 totals 15 residues. The CDR3 sequence is CASSLGGSGNQPQHF. For the CDR3, the DNA is TGTGCCAGCAGTCTGGGGGGGTCCGGCAATCAGCCCCAGCATTTT.

V is TRBV7-9 and J is TRBJ2-7; no firm D call. From germline, CDR1 is SEHNR and CDR2 FQNEAQ (reference sequence). The length of the CDR3 is 12 residues. Deletions cut 5 bases from V and 3 bases from J, with 8 bases between. Written as DNA, the CDR3 is TGTGCCAGCAGCGGAGCAGGCTACGAGCAGTACTTC. The encoded protein is CASSGAGYEQYF.

This chain joins TRBV6-6 and TRBJ2-5; D is possibly TRBD1 (6 bases). Trimming took off 3 bases at V and 5 bases at J, with 10 bases between the two ends. The germline gives CDR1 MNHNY, CDR2 SVGAGI (reference sequence). The CDR3 runs to 13 residues. The CDR3: CASSYQGRETQYF. CDR3 coding DNA: TGTGCCAGCAGTTATCAGGGGCGGGAGACCCAGTACTTC.

The rearrangement links TRBV5-1 to TRBJ2-1; D remains ambiguous. The CDR3 extends over 14 amino acids. Germline CDR1 reads SGHRS; CDR2 reads YFSETQ. Deletions cut 0 bases from V and 5 bases from J, with 9 bases between. The CDR3 region has the DNA TGCGCCAGCAGCTTGGGACACCCTAACAATGAGCAGTTCTTC. As protein: CASSLGHPNNEQFF.

The CDR3 here is CASSVAGPSGSLTDTQYF. The CDR3 region has the DNA TGTGCCAGCAGCGTAGCTGGGCCTAGCGGGAGCCTCACAGATACGCAGTATTTT. The genes are TRBV9 and TRBJ2-3, with TRBD2 identical over 10 bases. With 0 bases clipped from V and 2 bases from J, the junction kept 9 bases outside the gene matches. Germline assignment: CDR1 SGDLS and CDR2 YYNGEE. The length of the CDR3 is 18 residues. Using reference TRBV9 and TRBJ2-3 for the parts outside the CDR3, the full variable domain is DSGVTQTPKHLITATGQRVTLRCSPRSGDLSVYWYQQSLDQGLQFLIQYYNGEERAKGNILERFSAQQFPDLHSELNLSSLELGDSALYFCASSVAGPSGSLTDTQYFGPGTRLTVL.

The chain joins TRBV19 to TRBJ2-3; D remains ambiguous. This CDR3 contains 12 residues. The V gene lost 2 bases and the J gene lost 11 bases, with 11 bases spanning the gap. The germline V gene has CDR1 LNHDA and CDR2 SQIVND (reference sequence). CDR3 sequence (DNA): TGTGCCAGTAGTATAAACTCCGTAGAGCAGTATTTT. Encoded protein: CASSINSVEQYF.

This chain links TRBV15 with TRBJ1-1; a weak D match, TRBD1 (5 bases). CDR1 and CDR2 (germline): LNHNV, YYDKDF (reference sequence). V shed 5 bases and J shed 2 bases, with 12 bases lying between them. The CDR3 is made up of 14 amino acids. DNA of the CDR3: TGTGCCACCAGCCGCTGGGGGGGAAACACTGAAGCTTTCTTT. This translates into CATSRWGGNTEAFF. The full variable domain, with the rest looked up from reference TRBV15 and TRBJ1-1, is DAMVIQNPRYQVTQFGKPVTLSCSQTLNHNVMYWYQQKSSQAPKLLFHYYDKDFNNEADTPDNFQSRRPNTSFCFLDIRSPGLGDTAMYLCATSRWGGNTEAFFGQGTRLTVV.

The rearrangement uses TRBV11-2 and TRBJ2-7, with 14 bases fitting TRBD2. CDR3 length: 17 residues. Per germline, CDR1 SGHAT and CDR2 FQNNGV. V shed 5 bases and J 0 bases; nucleotides not matched to a gene: 6. As DNA, the CDR3 is TGTGCCAGCAGCCGAGGGGGGACTAGCGGGAGCTCCTACGAGCAGTACTTC. This sequence encodes CASSRGGTSGSSYEQYF.

This chain uses TRBV19 with TRBJ1-2; TRBD1 matches 9 bases. The ends lost 5 bases at V and 4 bases at J; junction bases unmatched: 8. The CDR3 has 15 residues. From germline, CDR1 is LNHDA and CDR2 SQIVND (reference sequence). The CDR3 region has the DNA TGTGCCAGTAGTCCGGGGACAGGGATGTCCTATGGCTACACCTTC. It encodes CASSPGTGMSYGYTF.

This chain uses TRBV28 with TRBJ2-3; 10 nucleotides match TRBD2. Trimming cost V 7 bases and J 0 bases; bases outside gene matches: 16. This CDR3 has 19 amino acids. From germline, CDR1 is MDHEN and CDR2 SYDVKM. The CDR3 here is CASISGGVAAFSSTDTQYF. The DNA of the CDR3 is TGTGCCAGCATAAGCGGGGGGGTAGCGGCATTCTCTAGCACAGATACGCAGTATTTT.

The genes are TRBV7-8 and TRBJ2-7; D might be TRBD2 (6 bases). CDR3 size: 13 residues. Trimming left V 5 bases short and J 3 bases short, with 11 bases between. Germline values: CDR1 SGHVS, CDR2 FQNEAQ. The CDR3 sequence is CASSMGLYYEQYF. The CDR3 DNA reads TGTGCCAGCAGCATGGGACTTTACTACGAGCAGTACTTC.

The J gene is TRBJ2-2, the V gene TRBV6-1; D is unresolved. V lost 4 bases, J lost 8 bases, and 8 bases lay in between. From germline, CDR1 is MNHNS and CDR2 SASEGT. This CDR3 is 12 amino acids long. The CDR3 nucleotides are TGTGCCAGCAGTGCCTCGTGGGGGGAGCTGTTTTTT. It yields the protein CASSASWGELFF.

This chain uses TRBV7-2 with TRBJ2-7, with 7 bases lining up with TRBD2. This CDR3 has 15 residues. V lost 2 bases to trimming and J lost 2 bases; unmatched junction nucleotides: 6. In germline, CDR1 is SGHTA, CDR2 FQGNSA. DNA for the CDR3: TGTGCCAGCAGCTTATTAGAGCGGGGTCCCTACGAGCAGTACTTC. Protein: CASSLLERGPYEQYF.

The chain links TRBV11-2 to TRBJ2-4; D perhaps matches TRBD1 (5 bases). Germline V CDR1 and CDR2: SGHAT, FQNNGV. Trimming stripped 5 bases from V and 12 bases from J, with 23 bases between. This CDR3 region has 15 residues. The CDR3 spells CASSPTSQGTSTQYF. CDR3 sequence (DNA): TGTGCCAGCAGCCCCACCTCCCAGGGAACCAGCACTCAGTACTTC.

Only one count was recorded for this clone. The J gene is TRBJ2-2, the V gene TRBV4-1; D is unresolved. The CDR3 is 14 residues long. V was pared by 0 bases and J by 8 bases, with 10 bases between. CDR1 MGHRA and CDR2 YSYEKL come from the germline V gene. The CDR3, as DNA: TGCGCCAGCAGCCAAGACTCGGCGATTGGGGAGCTGTTTTTT. Translating gives CASSQDSAIGELFF.

This chain connects TRBV7-8 to TRBJ2-5; 8 bases are a match to TRBD2. There are 14 residues in the CDR3. CDR1 is SGHVS and CDR2 is FQNEAQ in the germline V gene. V dropped 6 bases and J dropped 7; count of bases not matched to a gene: 10. For the CDR3, the DNA is TGTGCCAGCAGTCTAATCAGGAGCGGGGGGACCCAGTACTTC. It is translated as CASSLIRSGGTQYF. The entire variable domain, with the rest obtained from reference TRBV7-8 and TRBJ2-5, is as follows: GAGVSQSPRYKVAKRGQDVALRCDPISGHVSLFWYQQALGQGPEFLTYFQNEAQLDKSGLPSDRFFAERPEGSVSTLKIQRTQQEDSAVYLCASSLIRSGGTQYFGPGTRLLVL.

This chain links TRBV7-5 with TRBJ2-1; the DNA was not used to check the table's D call, TRBD2. TRBV7-5 is a recognized pseudogene. This CDR3 has 17 amino acids. CDR3 protein: CVRSLMVLAGESTEQFF. As DNA, the CDR3 is TGTGTCAGAAGCTTAATGGTACTAGCGGGAGAATCGACTGAGCAGTTCTTC.

V and J are TRBV19 and TRBJ2-3; 7 bases line up with TRBD2. CDR3 length: 15 residues. Germline loops: CDR1 LNHDA, CDR2 SQIVND (reference sequence). The ends lost 5 bases at V and 1 base at J; junction bases unmatched: 6. CDR3: CASSAGGVGTDTQYF. The CDR3 DNA reads TGTGCCAGTAGTGCTGGGGGGGTTGGCACAGATACGCAGTATTTT.

The chain's CDR3 is CASSPLPTDRNTEAFF. The CDR3 coding sequence is TGTGCCAGCTCACCCCTCCCGACAGACAGAAACACTGAAGCTTTCTTT. This sequence joins TRBV18 and TRBJ1-1; the D gene is possibly TRBD1 (5 bases). This CDR3 contains 16 residues. Trimming removed 3 bases at V and 2 bases at J, with 16 bases between. Germline V gives CDR1 KGHSH, CDR2 LQKENI.

The sample holds one count of this clone. This chain uses TRBV5-4 with TRBJ2-7; 12 nucleotides match TRBD2. Germline V gene lookup returns CDR1 SGHNT and CDR2 YYREEE (reference sequence). The trim removed 3 bases at V and 5 bases at J, leaving 9 bases unmatched. The CDR3 runs to 16 residues. The CDR3, as DNA: TGTGCCAGCAGCTCCCGACTAGCGGGAGAGTACCACGAGCAGTACTTC. This codes for CASSSRLAGEYHEQYF.